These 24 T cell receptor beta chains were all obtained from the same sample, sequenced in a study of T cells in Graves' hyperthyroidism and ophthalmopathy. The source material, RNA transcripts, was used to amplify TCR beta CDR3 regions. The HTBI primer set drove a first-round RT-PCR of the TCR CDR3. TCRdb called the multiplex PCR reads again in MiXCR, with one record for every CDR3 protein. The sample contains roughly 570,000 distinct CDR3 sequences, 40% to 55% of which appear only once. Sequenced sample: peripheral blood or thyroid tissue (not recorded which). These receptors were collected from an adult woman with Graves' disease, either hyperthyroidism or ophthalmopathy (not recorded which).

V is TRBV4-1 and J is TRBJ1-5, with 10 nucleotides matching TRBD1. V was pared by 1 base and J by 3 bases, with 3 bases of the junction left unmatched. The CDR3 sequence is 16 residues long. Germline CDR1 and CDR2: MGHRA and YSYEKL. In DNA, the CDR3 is TGCGCCAGCAGCCAAGGGACAGGGGGTTACAATCAGCCCCAGCATTTT. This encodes CASSQGTGGYNQPQHF.

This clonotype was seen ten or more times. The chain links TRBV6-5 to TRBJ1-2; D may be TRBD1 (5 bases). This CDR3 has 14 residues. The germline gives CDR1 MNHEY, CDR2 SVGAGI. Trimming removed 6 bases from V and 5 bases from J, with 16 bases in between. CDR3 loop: CASRLQGRGYGYTF. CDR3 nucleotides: TGTGCCAGCAGACTCCAGGGACGAGGATATGGCTACACCTTC.

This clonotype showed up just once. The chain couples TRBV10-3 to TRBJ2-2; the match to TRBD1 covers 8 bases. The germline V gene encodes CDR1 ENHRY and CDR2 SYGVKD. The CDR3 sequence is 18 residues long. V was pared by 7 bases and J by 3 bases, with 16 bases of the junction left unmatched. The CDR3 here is CAITPRGQGSSDTGELFF. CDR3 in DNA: TGTGCCATCACCCCAAGAGGACAGGGCTCCAGTGACACCGGGGAGCTGTTTTTT.

CDR3 amino acids: CASSLAGANEQFF. The CDR3 DNA reads as TGTGCCAGCAGCTTGGCTGGGGCCAATGAGCAGTTCTTC. J is TRBJ2-1 and V is TRBV7-8, with D tentatively TRBD1 (5 bases). V dropped 3 bases and J dropped 6 bases, with 9 bases sitting between them. CDR3 size: 13 residues. Per the germline V gene, CDR1 is SGHVS and CDR2 is FQNEAQ.

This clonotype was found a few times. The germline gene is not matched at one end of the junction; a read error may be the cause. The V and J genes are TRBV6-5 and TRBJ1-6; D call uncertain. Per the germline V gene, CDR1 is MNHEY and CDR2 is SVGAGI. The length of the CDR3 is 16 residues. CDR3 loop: CAISYSASSYNSPLHF. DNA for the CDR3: TGTGCCATCAGTTACTCGGCTAGCTCCTATAATTCACCCCTCCACTTT.

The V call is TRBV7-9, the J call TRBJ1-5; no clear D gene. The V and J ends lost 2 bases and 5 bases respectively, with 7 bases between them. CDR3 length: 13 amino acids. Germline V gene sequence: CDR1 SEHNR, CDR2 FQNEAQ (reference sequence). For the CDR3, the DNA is TGTGCCAGCAGCTTATCACTGGATCAGCCCCAGCATTTT. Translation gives CASSLSLDQPQHF.

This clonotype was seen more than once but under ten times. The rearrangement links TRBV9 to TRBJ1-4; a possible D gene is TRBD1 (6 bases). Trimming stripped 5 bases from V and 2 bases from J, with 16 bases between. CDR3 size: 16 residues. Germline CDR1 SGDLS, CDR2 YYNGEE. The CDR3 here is CASSYRPGATNEKLFF. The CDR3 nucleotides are TGTGCCAGCAGTTACCGCCCGGGGGCCACTAATGAAAAACTGTTTTTT.

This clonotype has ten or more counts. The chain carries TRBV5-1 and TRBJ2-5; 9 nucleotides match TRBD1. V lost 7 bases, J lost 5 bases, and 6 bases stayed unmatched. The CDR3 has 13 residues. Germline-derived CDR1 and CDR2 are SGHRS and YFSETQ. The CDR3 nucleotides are TGCGCCAGCCAGGGACAGGGCCCGGAGACCCAGTACTTC. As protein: CASQGQGPETQYF.

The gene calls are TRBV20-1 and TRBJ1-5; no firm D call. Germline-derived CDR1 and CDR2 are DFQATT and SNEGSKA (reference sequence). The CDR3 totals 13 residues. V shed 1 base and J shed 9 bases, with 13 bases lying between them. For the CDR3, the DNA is TGCAGTGCTAGAGGGGTCTCCCTGCGGCCCCAGCATTTT. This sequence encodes CSARGVSLRPQHF.

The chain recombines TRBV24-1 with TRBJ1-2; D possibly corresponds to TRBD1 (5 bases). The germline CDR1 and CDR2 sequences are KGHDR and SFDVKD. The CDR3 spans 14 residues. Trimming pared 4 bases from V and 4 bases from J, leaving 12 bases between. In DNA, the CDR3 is TGTGCCACCAGTGAAGGGGACGGTTTCTATGGCTACACCTTC. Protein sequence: CATSEGDGFYGYTF.

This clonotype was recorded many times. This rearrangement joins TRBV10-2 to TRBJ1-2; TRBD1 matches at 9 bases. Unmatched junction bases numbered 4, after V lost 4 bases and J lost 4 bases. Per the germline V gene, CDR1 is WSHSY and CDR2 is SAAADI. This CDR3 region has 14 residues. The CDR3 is CASSGDRVSYGYTF. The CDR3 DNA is TGCGCCAGCAGTGGGGACAGGGTGAGCTATGGCTACACCTTC.

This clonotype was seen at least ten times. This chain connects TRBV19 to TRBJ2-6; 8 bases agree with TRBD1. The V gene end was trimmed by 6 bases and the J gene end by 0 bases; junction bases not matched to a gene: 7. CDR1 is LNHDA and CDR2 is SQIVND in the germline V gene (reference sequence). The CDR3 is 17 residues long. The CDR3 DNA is TGTGCCAGTAGGCGGGGACAGGAATACTCTGGGGCCAACGTCCTGACTTTC. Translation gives CASRRGQEYSGANVLTF.

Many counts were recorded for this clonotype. The CDR3 bases are TGTGCCATCAGTAGGACTAGCAAAGAGACCCAGTACTTC. Amino acid sequence: CAISRTSKETQYF. This rearrangement joins TRBV10-3 to TRBJ2-5; 8 bases map to TRBD2. V shed 5 bases and J 3 bases; nucleotides not matched to a gene: 2. The CDR3 is 13 amino acids. The germline CDR1 and CDR2 sequences are ENHRY and SYGVKD.

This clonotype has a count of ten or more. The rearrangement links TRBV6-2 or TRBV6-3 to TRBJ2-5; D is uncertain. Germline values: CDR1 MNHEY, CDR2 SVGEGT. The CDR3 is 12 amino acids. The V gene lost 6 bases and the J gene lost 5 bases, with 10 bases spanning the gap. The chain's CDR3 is CASSTRGETQYF. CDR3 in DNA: TGTGCCAGCAGCACCCGTGGGGAGACCCAGTACTTC.

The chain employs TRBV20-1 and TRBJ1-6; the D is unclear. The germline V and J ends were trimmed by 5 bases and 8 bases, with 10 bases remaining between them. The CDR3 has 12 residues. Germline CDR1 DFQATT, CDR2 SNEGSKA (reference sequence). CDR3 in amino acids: CSAGPGYSPLHF. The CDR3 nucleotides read TGCAGTGCTGGCCCCGGGTATTCACCCCTCCACTTT.

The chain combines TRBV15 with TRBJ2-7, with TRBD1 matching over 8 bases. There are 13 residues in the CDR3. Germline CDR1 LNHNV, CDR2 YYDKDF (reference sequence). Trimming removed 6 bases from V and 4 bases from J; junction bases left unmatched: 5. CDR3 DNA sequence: TGTGCCACCAGGATTCAGGGGGCTTACGAGCAGTACTTC. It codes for CATRIQGAYEQYF.

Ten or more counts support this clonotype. The CDR3 sequence is CASSPPLDRPGAEAFF. The CDR3, as DNA: TGCGCCAGCAGCCCCCCTCTGGACAGACCGGGGGCTGAAGCTTTCTTT. The V call is TRBV5-1, the J call TRBJ1-1, with a weak D call TRBD1 (6 bases). CDR3 size: 16 residues. With 4 bases removed from V and 6 bases from J, the gap between germline ends came to 22 bases. Germline CDR1 and CDR2: SGHRS and YFSETQ.

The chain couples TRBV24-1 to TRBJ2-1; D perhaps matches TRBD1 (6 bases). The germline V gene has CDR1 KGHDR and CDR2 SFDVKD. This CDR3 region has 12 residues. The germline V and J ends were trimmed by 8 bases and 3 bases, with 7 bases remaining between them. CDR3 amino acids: CATTGVYNEQFF. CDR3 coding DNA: TGTGCCACCACAGGGGTCTACAATGAGCAGTTCTTC.

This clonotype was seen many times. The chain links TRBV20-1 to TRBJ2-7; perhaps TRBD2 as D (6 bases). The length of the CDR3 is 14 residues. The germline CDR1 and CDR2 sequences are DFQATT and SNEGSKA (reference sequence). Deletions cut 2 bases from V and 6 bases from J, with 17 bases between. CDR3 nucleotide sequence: TGCAGTGCTAGATTAGGGACTCTTCGATCCGAGCAGTACTTC. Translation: CSARLGTLRSEQYF.

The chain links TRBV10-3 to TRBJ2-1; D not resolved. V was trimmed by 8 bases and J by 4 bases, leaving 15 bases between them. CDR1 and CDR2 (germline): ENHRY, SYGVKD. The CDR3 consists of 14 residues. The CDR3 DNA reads TGTGCCATCCGACGAGGTAGCAGATACAATGAGCAGTTCTTC. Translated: CAIRRGSRYNEQFF.

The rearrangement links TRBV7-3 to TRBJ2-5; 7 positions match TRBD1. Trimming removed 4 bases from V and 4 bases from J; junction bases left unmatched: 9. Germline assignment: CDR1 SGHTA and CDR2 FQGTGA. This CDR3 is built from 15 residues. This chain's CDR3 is CASSSKPGQRETQYF. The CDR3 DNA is TGTGCCAGCAGCTCAAAACCGGGACAGCGAGAGACCCAGTACTTC.

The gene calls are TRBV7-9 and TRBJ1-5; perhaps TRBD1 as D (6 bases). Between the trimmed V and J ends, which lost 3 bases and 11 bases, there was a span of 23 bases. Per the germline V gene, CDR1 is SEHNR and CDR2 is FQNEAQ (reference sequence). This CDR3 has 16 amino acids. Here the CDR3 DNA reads TGTGCCAGCAGCTTTTTGTTCGGGACAAGGGAAGAGACCCAGCATTTT. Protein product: CASSFLFGTREETQHF.

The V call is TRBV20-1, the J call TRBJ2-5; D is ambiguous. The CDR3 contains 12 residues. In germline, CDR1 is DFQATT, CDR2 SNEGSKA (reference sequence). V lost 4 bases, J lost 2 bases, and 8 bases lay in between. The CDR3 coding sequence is TGCAGTGCTAATCGGGCACAAGAGACCCAGTACTTC. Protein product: CSANRAQETQYF.

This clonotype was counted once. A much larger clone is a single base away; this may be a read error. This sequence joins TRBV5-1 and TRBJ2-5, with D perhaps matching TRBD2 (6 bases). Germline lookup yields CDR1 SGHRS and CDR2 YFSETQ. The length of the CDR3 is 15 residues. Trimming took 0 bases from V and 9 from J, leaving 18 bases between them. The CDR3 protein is CASSLGHLGGEAQYF. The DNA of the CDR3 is TGCGCCAGCAGCTTGGGTCACCTTGGAGGGGAGGCCCAGTACTTC.